The clone carrying this T cell receptor (beta chain) occurred many times. The V gene lost 5 bases and the J gene lost 0 bases, with 12 bases spanning the gap. Germline CDR1 SGHNT, CDR2 YYREEE (reference sequence). The CDR3 is 15 residues long. The data are from a study of human T cells and chemical hapten exposure. Unique molecular identifiers were attached to individual cDNA molecules during library preparation. From the RACE reads, TCRdb called clonotypes with MiXCR, one entry per CDR3 protein. The repertoire has over 30,000 distinct CDR3 sequences, about 7.6% of them found once; the top ten carry roughly 1.3%. Indicated time point: pre-sensitization, week 0. Treatment specified: therapeutic diphenylcyclopropenone sensitization with weekly scalp DPC.

The rearrangement uses TRBV5-4 and TRBJ2-1, with D perhaps matching TRBD2 (6 bases). Sequencing was performed on whole blood, taken in connection with sensitization to the hapten diphenylcyclopropenone (DPC). This TCR was sampled from a woman between 50 and 59 years old with alopecia areata. Some clones in this sample may be carry-over from other donors' samples. The CDR3 DNA reads TGTGCCAGCAGGTCGGAGGGGAGCTCCTACAATGAGCAGTTCTTC. Encoded protein: CASRSEGSSYNEQFF.